The entry below gives a single T cell receptor (beta chain) sequence along with its context. CDR3 length: 13 amino acids. V gave up 0 bases and J gave up 1 base, with 3 bases separating them. Germline values: CDR1 SGHNT, CDR2 YENEEA. The data originate from a study of T cell changes during pregnancy in multiple sclerosis. Generated by immunoSEQ multiplex PCR, the TCRdb table keeps only in-frame clones and is missing some. The sample yields tens of thousands of clones, over 90% seen once. Sequencing was performed on peripheral blood, taken in the third trimester of pregnancy. The chain links TRBV11-3 to TRBJ1-1; D is unclear. The TCR originated in a female donor with multiple sclerosis, enrolled in a pregnancy study. The CDR3: CASSLDKNTEAFF. CDR3 DNA sequence: TGTGCCAGCAGCTTAGACAAGAACACTGAAGCTTTCTTT.